This passage covers 5 T cell receptor beta chains from one sample sequenced in a study of identical twins. TCRdb called the 5' RACE reads again in MiXCR, with one record for every CDR3 protein. The sample lists around 340,000 distinct CDR3 sequences, roughly 9% occurring once. Sequencing was carried out using naive T cells sorted from blood. The origin of the receptors is a woman aged 45-59 years in good health.

This clonotype was seen a few times. The CDR3 nucleotides are TGCAGCGTTGAGAAGGGGCTTGGGGAGACCCAGTACTTC. As protein: CSVEKGLGETQYF. This chain joins TRBV29-1 and TRBJ2-5; maybe TRBD1 (5 bases). This CDR3 spans 13 amino acids. V dropped 3 bases and J dropped 5 bases, with 13 bases sitting between them. Germline CDR1 SQVTM, CDR2 ANQGSEA.

CDR3 protein: CASSLRGAGSYNEQFF. In DNA, the CDR3 is TGTGCCAGCAGCTTGAGAGGCGCGGGCTCCTACAATGAGCAGTTCTTC. V and J are TRBV7-6 and TRBJ2-1, with a weak D call TRBD2 (5 bases). Germline-derived CDR1 and CDR2 are SGHVS and FNYEAQ. The V and J ends lost 3 bases and 0 bases respectively, with 12 bases between them. The CDR3 runs to 16 residues.

This chain links TRBV24-1 with TRBJ2-5, with D tentatively TRBD1 (6 bases). Germline CDR1 KGHDR, CDR2 SFDVKD. The V end was cut by 5 bases, the J end by 1 base, with 13 bases between. The CDR3 sequence is 15 residues long. The CDR3 DNA sequence: TGTGCCACCAGTGCCCCCGGACAGAGCCAAGAGACCCAGTACTTC. This gives the protein CATSAPGQSQETQYF.

The J gene is TRBJ2-2, the V gene TRBV7-9; TRBD2 agrees at 8 bases. This CDR3 region has 15 residues. Trimming took 5 bases from V and 4 from J; bases not matched to a gene: 6. Germline CDR1 is SEHNR and CDR2 is FQNEAQ (reference sequence). CDR3 residues: CASSLWSGSTGELFF. CDR3 DNA: TGTGCCAGCAGCCTCTGGAGCGGGAGCACCGGGGAGCTGTTTTTT.

To note about this clonotype: The junction and the germline gene differ at one end; a read error may be behind it. The chain employs TRBV20-1 and TRBJ1-2, with D hard to call. The germline gives CDR1 DFQATT, CDR2 SNEGSKA (reference sequence). The CDR3 covers 12 residues. CDR3 residues: CSAGPANYGYPF. CDR3 bases: TGCAGTGCAGGGCCAGCTAACTATGGCTACCCCTTC.